Given below is one T cell receptor (beta chain) in context. The target antigen is unknown. The data belong to a study of beta chain features in type 1 diabetes. The study, taken as a whole, reports: Naive, central memory and regulatory TCRB repertoires appeared more similar among patients than healthy donors. For patients and controls alike, PCR might favor shorter templates to the same degree.

V was pared by 2 bases and J by 3 bases, with 9 bases between. From germline, CDR1 is SGHRS and CDR2 YFSETQ. The CDR3 sequence is 13 residues long. Expressed TCRB transcripts were sequenced, since all the RNA that had been isolated was reverse transcribed. The table came from immunoSEQ multiplex PCR; TCRdb's copy has only in-frame clones and leaves some out. In the table there are roughly 400,000 clones, approximately 13% of which are singletons. V gene TRBV5-1 combines with J gene TRBJ2-7; weak D call: TRBD1 (5 bases). The sequenced material came from naive CD4+ T cells from blood. This sequence was found in a man aged 30 to 45 in good health. CDR3 in DNA: TGCGCCAGCAGCTTAGACCAGGGCTACGAGCAGTACTTC. Translation: CASSLDQGYEQYF.